Below, 18 T cell receptor beta chains from the same sample are listed, as sequenced in a study of T cell responses to AZD1222 COVID-19 vaccine (dated by TCRdb to about 2021). The time point label for this specimen denotes: baseline before first vaccination. Preparation of the library involved the immunoSEQ multiplex PCR assay. Held by TCRdb, this immuneACCESS table contains in-frame sequences only and omits some clones. Under half of the omission traces to an unresolved V gene where checked; the cause of the rest is unknown. Across this sample there are 95,000 to 150,000 clones, with over 75% seen only once. The top ten hold approximately 3.1% of the sample. The specimen was peripheral blood, collected on day 0 of AZD1222 vaccination. The origin of the receptors is an adult in good health.

The chain recombines TRBV19 with TRBJ2-3, with D possibly matching TRBD1 (7 bases). There are 16 residues in the CDR3. Germline CDR1 and CDR2: LNHDA and SQIVND (reference sequence). V was clipped by 7 bases and J by 2 bases, with 19 bases between them. The CDR3: CASTPQGGSLTDTQYF. CDR3 nucleotide sequence: TGTGCCAGTACCCCCCAGGGGGGTAGCCTCACAGATACGCAGTATTTT. The entire variable domain, with the rest obtained from reference TRBV19 and TRBJ2-3, is as follows: DGGITQSPKYLFRKEGQNVTLSCEQNLNHDAMYWYRQDPGQGLRLIYYSQIVNDFQKGDIAEGYSVSREKKESFPLTVTSAQKNPTAFYLCASTPQGGSLTDTQYFGPGTRLTVL.

The rearrangement links TRBV27 to TRBJ2-7; possibly TRBD1 or TRBD2 for D (5 bases each). CDR3 length equals 16 residues. With 1 base removed from V and 0 bases from J, the gap between germline ends came to 13 bases. The germline V gene has CDR1 MNHEY and CDR2 SMNVEV (reference sequence). The CDR3 loop is CASSLWGPPSSYEQYF. The CDR3 bases are TGTGCCAGCAGTTTATGGGGACCGCCGAGCTCCTACGAGCAGTACTTC.

The chain uses TRBV6-5 and TRBJ2-7, with 8 bases aligning to TRBD1. V trimming: 2 bases; J trimming: 2 bases; junction bases outside the gene matches: 5. CDR3 length: 15 amino acids. Germline assignment: CDR1 MNHEY and CDR2 SVGAGI. The CDR3 loop reads CASSYVRGQTYEQYF. DNA of the CDR3: TGTGCCAGCAGTTACGTCAGGGGGCAAACCTACGAGCAGTACTTC.

The chain uses TRBV4-2 and TRBJ1-1; D unclear. The length of the CDR3 is 14 residues. Between the trimmed V and J ends, which lost 0 bases and 11 bases, there was a span of 16 bases. The germline CDR1 and CDR2 sequences are LGHNA and YNFKEQ. Here the CDR3 DNA reads TGTGCCAGCAGCCAAGAAAACTGGAGGGCCCACGCTTTCTTT. Translating gives CASSQENWRAHAFF.

This rearrangement joins TRBV6-5 to TRBJ2-1; 9 nucleotides align to TRBD2. Germline trimming cut 7 bases from V and 2 bases from J; bases unmatched to any gene: 6. The CDR3 consists of 15 residues. Germline CDR1 and CDR2: MNHEY and SVGAGI. The CDR3 nucleotides read TGTGCCAGCATCAGCGGGGGGAACACCTACAATGAGCAGTTCTTC. Protein sequence: CASISGGNTYNEQFF.

V is TRBV9 and J is TRBJ1-1, with unresolved D. The germline V gene encodes CDR1 SGDLS and CDR2 YYNGEE. V was shortened by 0 bases and J by 1 base, with 7 bases between the two germline ends. This CDR3 is 14 amino acids long. The CDR3 sequence: CASSVEPGNTEAFF. Here the CDR3 DNA reads TGTGCCAGCAGCGTAGAACCGGGGAACACTGAAGCTTTCTTT. Using reference TRBV9 and TRBJ1-1 for the parts outside the CDR3, the full variable domain is DSGVTQTPKHLITATGQRVTLRCSPRSGDLSVYWYQQSLDQGLQFLIQYYNGEERAKGNILERFSAQQFPDLHSELNLSSLELGDSALYFCASSVEPGNTEAFFGQGTRLTVV.

The chain couples TRBV5-1 to TRBJ1-5; D call uncertain. The germline V and J ends were trimmed by 4 bases and 5 bases, with 10 bases remaining between them. Germline loops: CDR1 SGHRS, CDR2 YFSETQ. The CDR3 consists of 13 residues. The DNA of the CDR3 is TGCGCCAGCAGCCGAACTGTGGATCAGCCCCAGCATTTT. It is translated as CASSRTVDQPQHF. The full variable domain, completed using reference TRBV5-1 and TRBJ1-5, is KAGVTQTPRYLIKTRGQQVTLSCSPISGHRSVSWYQQTPGQGLQFLFEYFSETQRNKGNFPGRFSGRQFSNSRSEMNVSTLELGDSALYLCASSRTVDQPQHFGDGTRLSIL.

The chain has TRBV28 and TRBJ2-6; D ambiguous. The germline V gene encodes CDR1 MDHEN and CDR2 SYDVKM. This CDR3 is 17 amino acids long. Trimming removed 2 bases at V and 0 bases at J, with 11 bases between. Here the CDR3 reads CASSLGYRISGANVLTF. As DNA, the CDR3 is TGTGCCAGCAGTTTAGGCTACCGTATCTCTGGGGCCAACGTCCTGACTTTC.

This chain links TRBV5-4 with TRBJ2-3, with 15 positions matching TRBD2. Germline CDR1 SGHNT, CDR2 YYREEE (reference sequence). This CDR3 has 17 residues. V shed 5 bases and J 2 bases; nucleotides not matched to a gene: 6. This CDR3 is CASRPGLAGGHTDTQYF. DNA for the CDR3: TGTGCCAGCAGACCCGGACTAGCGGGGGGGCACACAGATACGCAGTATTTT.

As for this clone: The identical CDR3 is also encoded by other nucleotide sequences in the sample. This chain uses TRBV9 with TRBJ2-7; D might be TRBD2 (5 bases). The length of the CDR3 is 14 residues. The germline V gene encodes CDR1 SGDLS and CDR2 YYNGEE. The V gene lost 0 bases and the J gene lost 0 bases, with 7 bases spanning the gap. CDR3 in amino acids: CASSVGGSSYEQYF. The CDR3 DNA reads as TGTGCCAGCAGCGTAGGAGGGAGCTCCTACGAGCAGTACTTC.

V is TRBV7-2 and J is TRBJ2-7; D gene uncertain. The CDR3 has 12 amino acids. Looked up from germline, CDR1 is SGHTA and CDR2 is FQGNSA. V lost 0 bases, J lost 5 bases, and 5 bases lay in between. DNA for the CDR3: TGTGCCAGCAGCTTAGCGAAGGACGAGCAGTACTTC. Translated, it gives CASSLAKDEQYF.

The rearrangement links TRBV27 to TRBJ2-1, with D perhaps given as TRBD1 or TRBD2 (5 bases each). V shed 11 bases and J shed 2 bases, with 13 bases lying between them. There are 13 residues in the CDR3. The germline CDR1 and CDR2 sequences are MNHEY and SMNVEV (reference sequence). The CDR3 sequence: CAAGRDPYNEQFF. The CDR3 DNA reads TGTGCCGCCGGCAGGGACCCCTACAATGAGCAGTTCTTC.

This clone showed up just once. The chain carries TRBV6-2 or TRBV6-3 and TRBJ2-1, with 12 positions matching TRBD2. The V and J ends lost 4 bases and 7 bases, in that order; junction bases with no gene match: 8. The CDR3 totals 16 residues. Germline V gene lookup returns CDR1 MNHEY and CDR2 SVGEGT. The CDR3 protein is CASSLRLAGEENEQFF. In DNA, the CDR3 is TGTGCCAGCAGTTTAAGACTAGCGGGAGAGGAAAATGAGCAGTTCTTC.

The table lists this clone with a few counts. This chain uses TRBV7-9 with TRBJ2-3, with unresolved D. V was cut by 1 base and J by 7 bases, with 6 bases left in between. The CDR3 contains 12 residues. Germline V CDR1 and CDR2: SEHNR, FQNEAQ (reference sequence). CDR3 in amino acids: CASSLGVNTQYF. The CDR3 DNA sequence: TGTGCCAGCAGCTTAGGGGTGAATACGCAGTATTTT.

The chain is built from TRBV11-1 and TRBJ2-1; 8 positions agree with TRBD2. Germline V gene data show CDR1 as SGHAT and CDR2 as FQDESV (reference sequence). The V segment lost 0 bases and the J segment 3 bases; nucleotides outside the gene matches: 10. The CDR3 totals 18 residues. The CDR3 coding sequence is TGTGCCAGCAGCTTAGCGCAGGGCCGTCGGGGGGGCTACAATGAGCAGTTCTTC. Protein: CASSLAQGRRGGYNEQFF.

The chain uses TRBV29-1 and TRBJ2-5; a weak D match, TRBD1 (6 bases). This CDR3 has 14 amino acids. From germline, CDR1 is SQVTM and CDR2 ANQGSEA. V gave up 6 bases and J gave up 4 bases, with 18 bases separating them. CDR3 in amino acids: CSVDVRGTGETQYF. As DNA, the CDR3 is TGCAGCGTCGACGTCAGGGGAACGGGAGAGACCCAGTACTTC.

This rearrangement joins TRBV6-5 to TRBJ1-2, with 8 bases fitting TRBD1. Germline CDR1 reads MNHEY; CDR2 reads SVGAGI. The CDR3 has 12 residues. V was clipped by 1 base and J by 8 bases; unmatched bases: 0. In DNA form, the CDR3 reads TGTGCCAGCAGTTACTACAGGGGGGGCTACACCTTC. It specifies CASSYYRGGYTF.

This chain links TRBV6-5 with TRBJ1-5; possible D gene TRBD1, 5 bases. Germline CDR1 and CDR2: MNHEY and SVGAGI. V shed 2 bases and J shed 2 bases, with 13 bases lying between them. CDR3 length: 16 amino acids. CDR3 sequence: CASSYRHPGGNQPQHF. The DNA of the CDR3 is TGTGCCAGCAGTTACCGCCACCCGGGGGGCAATCAGCCCCAGCATTTT.